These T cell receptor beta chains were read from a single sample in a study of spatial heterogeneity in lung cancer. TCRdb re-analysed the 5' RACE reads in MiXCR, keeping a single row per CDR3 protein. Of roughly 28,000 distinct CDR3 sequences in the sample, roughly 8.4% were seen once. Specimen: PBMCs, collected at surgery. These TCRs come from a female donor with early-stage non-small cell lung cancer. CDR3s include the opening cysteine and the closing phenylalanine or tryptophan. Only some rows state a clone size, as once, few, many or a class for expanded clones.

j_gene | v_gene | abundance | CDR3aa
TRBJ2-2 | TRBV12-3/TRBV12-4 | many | CASSLMRGPNTGELFF
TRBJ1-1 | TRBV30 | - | CAWSPPGTTVNTEAFF
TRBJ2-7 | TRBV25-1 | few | CASSASGTGLYEQYF
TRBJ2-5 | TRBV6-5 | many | CASSLSGRREETQYF
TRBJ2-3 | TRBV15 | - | CATSSRSGGTDTQYF
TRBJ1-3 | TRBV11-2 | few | CASSSVPKSSGNTIYF
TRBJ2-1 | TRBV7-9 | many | CASKVAGASNEQFF
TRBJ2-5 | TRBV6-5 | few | CASSYTSSQETQYF
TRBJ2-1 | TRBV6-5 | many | CASTRGPNNEQFF
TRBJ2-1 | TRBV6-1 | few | CASRVFNEQFF
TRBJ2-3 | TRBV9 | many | CASSVSDAGFWGTRADTQYF
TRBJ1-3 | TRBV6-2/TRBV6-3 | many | CASSPPTGKRASGNTIYF
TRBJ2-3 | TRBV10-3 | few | CAISESASGTDTQYF
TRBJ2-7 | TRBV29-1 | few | CSARTDSYEQYF
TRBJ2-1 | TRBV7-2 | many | CASSLGDSSYNEQFF
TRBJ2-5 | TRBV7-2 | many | CASSLFLRDGKETQYF
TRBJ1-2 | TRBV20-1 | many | CSARDLEKGLKDGYTF
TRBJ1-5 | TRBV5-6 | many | CASSEGDQPQHF
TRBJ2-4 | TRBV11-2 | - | CASSLDSLAKNIQYF
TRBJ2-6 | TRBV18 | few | CASSPGPLAGANVLTF
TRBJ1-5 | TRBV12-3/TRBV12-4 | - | CASRRGVGNQPQHF
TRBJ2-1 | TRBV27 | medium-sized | CASSLSPRLAGHNEQFF
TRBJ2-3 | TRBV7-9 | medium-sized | CASSGGRANTQYF
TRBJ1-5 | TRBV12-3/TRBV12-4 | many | CASSLTANQPQHF
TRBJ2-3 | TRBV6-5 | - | CASRVGQFTDTQYF
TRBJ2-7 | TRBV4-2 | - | CASSQGLASHEQYF
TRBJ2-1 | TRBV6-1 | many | CASKGAGDINEQFF
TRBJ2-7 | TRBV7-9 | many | CASSWTGTHEQYF
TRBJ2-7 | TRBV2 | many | CASRRSGRVYEQYF
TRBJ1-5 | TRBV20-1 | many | CSATPDRALSRQPQHF
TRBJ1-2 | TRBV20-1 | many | CSARWGRGYGYTF
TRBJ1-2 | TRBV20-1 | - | CSASQGPYGYTF
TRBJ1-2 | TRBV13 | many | CASSPPFYGYTF
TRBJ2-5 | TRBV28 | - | CASSSYAAGGLQETQYF
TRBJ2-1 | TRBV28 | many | CASSLELSYNEQFF
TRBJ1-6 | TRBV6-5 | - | CASSYAGPNSPLHF
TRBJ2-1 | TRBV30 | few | CAYLRQRSSYNEQFF
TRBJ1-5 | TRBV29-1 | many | CSVKYSYRQGHQPQHF
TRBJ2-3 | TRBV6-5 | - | CASREAGGTDTQYF
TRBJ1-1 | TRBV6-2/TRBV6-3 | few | CASSYSLNTEAFF
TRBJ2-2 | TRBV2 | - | CASRDQGTGELFF